The sequence of this TCR beta chain was determined in a study of CXCR3-negative and CXCR3-positive naive CD8 T cells. Overall study findings and caveats: In both naive subsets diversity was comparably high, whereas memory CD8+ cells showed much lower diversity. More hydrophobic TRB CDR3s occurred in CXCR3-positive than in CXCR3-negative naive cells.

UMI labels and 5' RACE were used to prepare the TRB cDNA libraries. After re-calling the 5' RACE reads, TCRdb lists one entry per CDR3 protein, DNA absent. Its listing shows around 120,000 distinct CDR3 sequences. In the case of this clonotype: What it binds is not known.

The germline V gene encodes CDR1 SGHTA and CDR2 FQGTGA. This CDR3 is built from 14 residues. The TCR originated in a human donor in good health. Some clones in this sample may be carry-over from other donors' samples. This chain uses TRBV7-3 with TRBJ1-5. Sequenced input: naive CXCR3+ CD8+ T cells from blood. Subset of the sample: CD45RO-CCR7+CD27+CD95- naive CD8+ T cells expressing CXCR3 (TNR3+). CDR3 amino acids: CASSCPEGRQPQHF. Drawing the rest from reference TRBV7-3 and TRBJ1-5, the complete variable domain is GAGVSQTPSNKVTEKGKYVELRCDPISGHTALYWYRQSLGQGPEFLIYFQGTGAADDSGLPNDRFFAVRPEGSVSTLKIQRTERGDSAVYLCASSCPEGRQPQHFGDGTRLSIL.